Many counts were recorded for the clone carrying this TCR beta chain. This entry is derived from a study of early T cells in non-severe SARS-CoV-2 infection. This CDR3 comprises 16 residues. Germline trimming cut 1 base from V and 7 bases from J; bases unmatched to any gene: 5. Germline V gives CDR1 GTSNPN, CDR2 SVGIG (reference sequence). Individual cDNA molecules each received unique molecular identifiers attached to them. MiXCR, run by TCRdb on the 5' RACE reads, gives a single entry per CDR3 protein. The sample records about 98,000 distinct CDR3 sequences, approximately 9.9% being singletons. The source material was whole blood. The clonotype was recovered from an adult who was a healthcare worker with PCR-confirmed SARS-CoV-2 infection or an uninfected control (not recorded which). V gene TRBV30 combines with J gene TRBJ2-1; 15 bases map to TRBD2. The CDR3 bases are TGTGCCTGGAGTGACCGGACTAGCGGGGGGGCTAATGAGCAGTTCTTC. The encoded protein is CAWSDRTSGGANEQFF.